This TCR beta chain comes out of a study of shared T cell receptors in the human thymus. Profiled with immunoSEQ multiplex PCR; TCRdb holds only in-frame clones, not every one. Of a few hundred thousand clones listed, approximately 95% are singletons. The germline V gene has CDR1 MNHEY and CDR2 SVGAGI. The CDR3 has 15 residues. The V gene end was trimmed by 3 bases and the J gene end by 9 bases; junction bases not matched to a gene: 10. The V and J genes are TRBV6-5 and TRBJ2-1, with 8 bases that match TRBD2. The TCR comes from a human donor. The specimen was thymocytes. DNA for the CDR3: TGTGCCAGCAGTTATCCCGGGACTAGAAATACTGAGCAGTTCTTC. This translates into CASSYPGTRNTEQFF.